The clone carrying this TCR beta chain appeared a few times. These data come from a study of regulatory T cells in long-lasting Graves disease. CDR3-region Arm-PCR and iRepertoire HTBI primers produced the TCR beta libraries. TCRdb recomputed calls from the multiplex PCR reads with MiXCR, one row per CDR3 protein. The table includes roughly 400,000 distinct CDR3 sequences, 20% to 25% detected once. The sample's time point: persistent/refractory GD, antithyroid drugs over 5 years with positive TRAb. Isolated PBMC RNA provided the starting material for the TCR library. Each of the patients was recruited from an endocrinology department situated in Xi'an, China. The specimen was peripheral blood mononuclear cells (PBMCs), collected when the disease was refractory, from a patient treated with antithyroid drugs. This TCR derives from a female donor with Graves disease.

CDR3: CSAGRQIRHSPLHF. CDR3 sequence (DNA): TGCAGCGCCGGAAGACAGATTCGACATTCACCCCTCCACTTT. The V and J genes are TRBV29-1 and TRBJ1-6; D may be TRBD1 (5 bases). Per germline, CDR1 SQVTM and CDR2 ANQGSEA. This CDR3 contains 14 residues. The V end lost 7 bases, the J end lost 8 bases, and 18 bases lay between the germline ends.